This T cell receptor beta chain was captured by sequencing in a study of cytotoxic CD8 clonotypes in ibrutinib-treated CLL. The CDR3 runs to 16 residues. V was cut by 0 bases and J by 4 bases, with 16 bases left in between. Germline V gene sequence: CDR1 SGHRS, CDR2 YFSETQ. Profiling relied on immunoSEQ multiplex PCR, and the TCRdb table lists in-frame clones only, not all of them. The top ten clones hold 10% of a sample with 30,000 to 40,000 clones, about 70% of them seen once. The gene calls are TRBV5-1 and TRBJ2-5; tentatively, D is TRBD1 (6 bases). The source was PBMCs, collected at disease progression, from a patient treated with ibrutinib. The receptor's source is a human donor with chronic lymphocytic leukemia. The CDR3 protein is CASSLAVQGGGETQYF. DNA for the CDR3: TGCGCCAGCAGCTTGGCCGTACAGGGTGGCGGAGAGACCCAGTACTTC.